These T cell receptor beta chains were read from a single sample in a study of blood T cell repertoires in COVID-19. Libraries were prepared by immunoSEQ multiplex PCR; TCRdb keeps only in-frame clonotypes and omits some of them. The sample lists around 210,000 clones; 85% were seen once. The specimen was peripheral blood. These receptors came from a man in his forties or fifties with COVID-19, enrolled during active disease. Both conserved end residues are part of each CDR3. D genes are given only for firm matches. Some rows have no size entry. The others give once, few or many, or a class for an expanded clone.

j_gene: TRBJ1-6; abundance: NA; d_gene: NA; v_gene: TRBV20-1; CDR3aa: CSASPQGNYNSPLHF; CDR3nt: TGCAGTGCTAGTCCCCAGGGAAACTATAATTCACCCCTCCACTTT
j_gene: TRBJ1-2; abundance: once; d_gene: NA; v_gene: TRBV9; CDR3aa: CASSPYGGVGGYTF; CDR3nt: TGTGCCAGCAGCCCATACGGAGGGGTTGGTGGCTACACCTTC
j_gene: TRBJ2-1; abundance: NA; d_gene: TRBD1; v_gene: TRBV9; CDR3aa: CASSVGQGSHNEQFF; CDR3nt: TGTGCCAGCAGCGTGGGACAGGGAAGCCACAATGAGCAGTTCTTC
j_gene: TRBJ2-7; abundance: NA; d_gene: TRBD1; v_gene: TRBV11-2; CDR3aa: CASSLDRGQGAMYEQYF; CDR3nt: TGTGCCAGCAGCTTAGATCGGGGACAGGGGGCGATGTACGAGCAGTACTTC
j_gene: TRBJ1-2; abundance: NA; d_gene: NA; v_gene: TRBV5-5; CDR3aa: CASSFIGFSNYGYTF; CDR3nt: TGTGCCAGCAGCTTTATTGGGTTTAGCAACTATGGCTACACCTTC
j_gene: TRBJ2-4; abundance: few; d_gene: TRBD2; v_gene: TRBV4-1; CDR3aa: CASSQREAGVGFLVKNIQYF; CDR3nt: TGCGCCAGCAGCCAACGGGAAGCGGGGGTGGGTTTCTTAGTCAAAAACATTCAGTACTTC
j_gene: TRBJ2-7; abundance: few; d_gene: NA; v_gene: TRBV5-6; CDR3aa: CASSLFSGTYEQYF; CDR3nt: TGTGCCAGCAGCCTGTTTTCGGGGACCTACGAGCAGTACTTC
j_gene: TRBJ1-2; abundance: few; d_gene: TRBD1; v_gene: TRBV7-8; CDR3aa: CASSLVAGGARGYTF; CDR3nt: TGTGCCAGCAGCTTAGTGGCAGGGGGCGCGCGGGGCTACACCTTC
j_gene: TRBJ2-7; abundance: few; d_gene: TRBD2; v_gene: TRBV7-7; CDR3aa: CASSLVSDEASGGIYEQYF; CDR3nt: TGTGCTAGCAGCTTAGTCTCCGACGAGGCTAGCGGGGGGATATACGAGCAGTACTTC
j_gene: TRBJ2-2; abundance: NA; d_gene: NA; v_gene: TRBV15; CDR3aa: CATSGVGAGELFF; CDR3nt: TGTGCCACCAGCGGGGTCGGGGCCGGGGAGCTGTTTTTT
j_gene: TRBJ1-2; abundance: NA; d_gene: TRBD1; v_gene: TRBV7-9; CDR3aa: CASSITGGGYTF; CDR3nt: TGTGCCAGCAGCATAACAGGGGGAGGCTACACCTTC
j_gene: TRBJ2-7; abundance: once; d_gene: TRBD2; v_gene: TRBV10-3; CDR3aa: CAIAGAGGSYEQYF; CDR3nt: TGTGCCATCGCCGGGGCGGGGGGGAGCTACGAGCAGTACTTC
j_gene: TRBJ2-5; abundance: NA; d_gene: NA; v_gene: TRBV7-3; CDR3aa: CASSPTGRETQYF; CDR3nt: TGTGCCAGCAGCCCGACAGGGAGGGAGACCCAGTACTTC
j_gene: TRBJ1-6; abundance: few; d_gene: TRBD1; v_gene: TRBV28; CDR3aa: CASRTGQGHSPLHF; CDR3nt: TGTGCCAGCAGGACAGGACAGGGCCATTCACCCCTCCACTTT
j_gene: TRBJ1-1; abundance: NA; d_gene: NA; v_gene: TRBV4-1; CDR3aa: CASSQARRAGAEAFF; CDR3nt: TGCGCCAGCAGCCAAGCCAGGAGGGCGGGGGCTGAAGCTTTCTTT
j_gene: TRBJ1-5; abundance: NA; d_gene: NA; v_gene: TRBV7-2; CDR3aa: CASSPRGYGNQPQHF; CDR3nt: TGTGCCAGCAGCCCTCGAGGATACGGCAATCAGCCCCAGCATTTT
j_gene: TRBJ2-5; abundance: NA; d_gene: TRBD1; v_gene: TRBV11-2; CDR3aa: CASSPRDRGLEETQYF; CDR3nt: TGTGCCAGCAGCCCACGGGACAGGGGGCTGGAGGAGACCCAGTACTTC
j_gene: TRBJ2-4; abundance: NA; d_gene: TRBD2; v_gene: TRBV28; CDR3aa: CASSLDTTSGGAAKNIQYF; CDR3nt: TGTGCCAGCAGTTTAGATACGACTAGCGGGGGGGCGGCCAAAAACATTCAGTACTTC
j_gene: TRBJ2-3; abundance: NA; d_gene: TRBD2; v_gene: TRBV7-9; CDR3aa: CASSEGTSGGPDTQYF; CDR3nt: TGTGCCAGCAGCGAAGGGACTAGCGGGGGACCAGATACGCAGTATTTT
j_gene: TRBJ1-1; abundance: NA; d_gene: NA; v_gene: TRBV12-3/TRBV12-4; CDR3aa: CASRLTQGTEAFF; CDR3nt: TGTGCCAGCAGGTTAACACAGGGTACTGAAGCTTTCTTT
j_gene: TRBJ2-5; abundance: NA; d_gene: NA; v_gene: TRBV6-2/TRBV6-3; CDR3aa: CASSSPSVASQTQYF; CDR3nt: TGTGCCAGCAGTTCCCCTAGCGTAGCATCGCAGACCCAGTACTTC
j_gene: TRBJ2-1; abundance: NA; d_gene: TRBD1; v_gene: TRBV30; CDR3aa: CAWSVRGGQGGPYNEQFF; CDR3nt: TGTGCCTGGAGTGTACGGGGAGGACAGGGGGGCCCCTACAATGAGCAGTTCTTC
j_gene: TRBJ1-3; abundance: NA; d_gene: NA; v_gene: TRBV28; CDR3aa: CASSLPEWTGNTIYF; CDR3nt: TGTGCCAGCAGTTTACCCGAGTGGACAGGAAACACCATATATTTT